Listed here are 11 T cell receptor beta chains from one sample, sequenced in a study of blood T cell repertoires in COVID-19. TCRdb's table, derived via immunoSEQ multiplex PCR, lists solely in-frame clones and lacks some. In the table there are about 210,000 clones, about 76% of which are singletons. Sequenced material: PBMCs or T cells enriched from blood (not recorded which). The receptors come from a woman between 50 and 59 years old with acute COVID-19.

This clone was seen just once. The chain couples TRBV18 to TRBJ1-5, with D maybe TRBD1 (6 bases). Germline CDR1 is KGHSH and CDR2 is LQKENI. The CDR3 totals 17 residues. Trimming stripped 3 bases from V and 1 base from J, with 16 bases between. CDR3 DNA sequence: TGTGCCAGCTCACCCGGACCGGGACACCCAAGCAATCAGCCCCAGCATTTT. As protein: CASSPGPGHPSNQPQHF.

This chain uses TRBV7-3 with TRBJ1-1; a possible D gene is TRBD1 (6 bases). The germline gives CDR1 SGHTA, CDR2 FQGTGA. Trimming left V 2 bases short and J 5 bases short, with 9 bases between. The CDR3 covers 13 residues. CDR3 sequence (DNA): TGTGCCAGCAGCTTATACAGGGATACTGAAGCTTTCTTT. Its translation is CASSLYRDTEAFF.

This chain connects TRBV18 to TRBJ1-6; 8 nucleotides match TRBD1. This CDR3 is 14 amino acids long. V lost 2 bases to trimming and J lost 16 bases; unmatched junction nucleotides: 10. Per germline, CDR1 KGHSH and CDR2 LQKENI. CDR3 sequence (DNA): TGTGCCAGCTCACCAGGACAGGGACTCCACCAACTCCACTTT. Its protein product is CASSPGQGLHQLHF.

The genes are TRBV4-3 and TRBJ1-1, with a weak D call TRBD1 (6 bases). This CDR3 is built from 14 residues. V lost 4 bases and J lost 7, with 16 bases in between. From germline, CDR1 is LGHNA and CDR2 YSLEER. The CDR3 nucleotides read TGCGCCAGCAGCCCTTGGCGGGGGGGCCATGAAGCTTTCTTT. Protein sequence: CASSPWRGGHEAFF.

The chain uses TRBV5-1 and TRBJ2-5; 7 positions agree with TRBD1. Germline CDR1 SGHRS, CDR2 YFSETQ. Germline trimming cut 4 bases from V and 5 bases from J; bases unmatched to any gene: 5. The CDR3 runs to 13 residues. The DNA of the CDR3 is TGCGCCAGCAGCGGGGGACAGCAGGAGACCCAGTACTTC. Amino acid sequence: CASSGGQQETQYF.

Worth noting for this clone: Different DNA sequences within this sample yield the same CDR3. The chain combines TRBV5-1 with TRBJ1-2, with 10 bases aligning to TRBD1. The CDR3 sequence is 13 residues long. CDR1 is SGHRS and CDR2 is YFSETQ in the germline V gene. V was clipped by 3 bases and J by 5 bases; unmatched bases: 1. The CDR3 DNA sequence: TGCGCCAGCAGCTCGGGACAGGGGTATGGCTACACCTTC. Amino acid sequence: CASSSGQGYGYTF.

The chain links TRBV7-2 to TRBJ1-4; 7 bases align to TRBD1. The CDR3 loop spans 15 amino acids. Germline CDR1 and CDR2: SGHTA and FQGNSA. V gave up 1 base and J gave up 7 bases; unmatched junction bases: 6. CDR3 nucleotides: TGTGCCAGCAGCTTAGGTGGAGGGGGCGGTGAAAAACTGTTTTTT. This translates into CASSLGGGGGEKLFF.

In regard to this clone: Other nucleotide sequences in the sample specify the same CDR3. The chain recombines TRBV24-1 with TRBJ1-1; tentatively, D is TRBD1 (6 bases). V was pared by 2 bases and J by 5 bases, with 11 bases between. Germline CDR1 is KGHDR and CDR2 is SFDVKD. The CDR3 has 14 amino acids. The CDR3 DNA sequence: TGTGCCACCAGTGATTCCGGGGGGCATACTGAAGCTTTCTTT. Amino acid sequence: CATSDSGGHTEAFF.

This clone was detected only a few times. The V gene is TRBV19, the J gene TRBJ2-5; tentatively, D is TRBD1 (6 bases). V was clipped by 4 bases and J by 5 bases, with 14 bases between them. The CDR3 contains 14 residues. CDR1 and CDR2 (germline): LNHDA, SQIVND (reference sequence). The CDR3 bases are TGTGCCAGTAGTACACAACAGGGCCGGGAGACCCAGTACTTC. Translating it yields CASSTQQGRETQYF.

The chain links TRBV7-2 to TRBJ2-2; 7 bases are a match to TRBD2. The germline V gene has CDR1 SGHTA and CDR2 FQGNSA. The CDR3 consists of 15 residues. The trim removed 5 bases at V and 2 bases at J, leaving 5 bases unmatched. The CDR3 here is CASSPAGINTGELFF. CDR3 coding DNA: TGTGCCAGCAGCCCAGCGGGGATCAACACCGGGGAGCTGTTTTTT. Variable domain in full (rest from reference TRBV7-2 and TRBJ2-2): GAGVSQSPSNKVTEKGKDVELRCDPISGHTALYWYRQSLGQGLEFLIYFQGNSAPDKSGLPSDRFSAERTGGSVSTLTIQRTQQEDSAVYLCASSPAGINTGELFFGEGSRLTVL.

The CDR3 DNA is TGTGCCAGCAGATATCTAGCGGGAGGTACAGATACGCAGTATTTT. The encoded protein is CASRYLAGGTDTQYF. The J gene is TRBJ2-3, the V gene TRBV6-5; TRBD2 agrees at 11 bases. With 6 bases clipped from V and 3 bases from J, the junction kept 5 bases outside the gene matches. CDR3 length: 15 residues. Germline V gives CDR1 MNHEY, CDR2 SVGAGI.